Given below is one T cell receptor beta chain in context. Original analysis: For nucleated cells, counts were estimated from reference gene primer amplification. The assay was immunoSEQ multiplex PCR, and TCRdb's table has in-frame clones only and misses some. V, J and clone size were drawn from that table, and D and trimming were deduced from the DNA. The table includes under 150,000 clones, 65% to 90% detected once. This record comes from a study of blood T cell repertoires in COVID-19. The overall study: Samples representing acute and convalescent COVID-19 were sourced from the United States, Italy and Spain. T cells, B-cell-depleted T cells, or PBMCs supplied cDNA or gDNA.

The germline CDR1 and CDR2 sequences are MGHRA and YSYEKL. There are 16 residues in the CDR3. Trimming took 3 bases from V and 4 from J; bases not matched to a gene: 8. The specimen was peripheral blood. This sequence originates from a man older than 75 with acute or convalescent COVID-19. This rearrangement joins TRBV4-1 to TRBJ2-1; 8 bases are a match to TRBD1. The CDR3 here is CASSQSPGQDYNEQFF. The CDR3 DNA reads TGCGCCAGCAGCCAGTCACCGGGACAGGATTACAATGAGCAGTTCTTC.